The clone carrying this T cell receptor beta chain was seen a handful of times. Its antigen is unidentified. CDR3 length: 17 residues. Deletions cut 3 bases from V and 2 bases from J, with 14 bases between. This sample stems from a study of T-cell reconstitution after alpha-beta-depleted transplantation in children. Findings of the study overall: From surviving recipient T cells and thymic progenitors came the high day-60 TCRbeta diversity observed in some patients. From newly produced T cells came most of the T-cell counts and diversity one year after transplant. Two months or so post-transplant, alpha-beta T cells reportedly derived from several hundred expanded graft clones.

TCRbeta library construction was performed incorporating unique molecular identifiers. TCRdb fed the PCR reads into MiXCR, producing one record per CDR3 protein. The repertoire consists of around 450,000 distinct CDR3 sequences, with 43% occurring once and the leading ten covering 27%. The sequence came from a girl aged 2 to 9 with aplastic anemia, due to receive a stem cell transplant. Sequenced here: PBMCs, sampled before TCRalphabeta/CD19-depleted stem cell transplant. This rearrangement joins TRBV12-3 or TRBV12-4 to TRBJ1-6; tentative D call: TRBD1 (6 bases). In DNA, the CDR3 is TGTGCCAGCAGTTTCCGAAGGGGGGGAACCTATAATTCACCCCTCCACTTT. Amino acid sequence: CASSFRRGGTYNSPLHF.